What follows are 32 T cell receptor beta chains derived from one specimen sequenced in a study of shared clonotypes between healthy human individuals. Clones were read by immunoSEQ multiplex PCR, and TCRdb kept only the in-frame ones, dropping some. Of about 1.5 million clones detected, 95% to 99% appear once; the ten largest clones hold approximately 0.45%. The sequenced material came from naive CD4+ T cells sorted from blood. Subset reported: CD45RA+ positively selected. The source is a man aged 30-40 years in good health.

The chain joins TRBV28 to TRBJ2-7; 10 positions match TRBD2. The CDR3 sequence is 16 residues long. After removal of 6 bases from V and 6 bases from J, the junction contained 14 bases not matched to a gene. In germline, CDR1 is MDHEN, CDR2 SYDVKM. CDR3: CASSRGLATLLAEQYF. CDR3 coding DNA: TGTGCCAGCAGCCGGGGACTAGCGACACTCCTGGCCGAGCAGTACTTC.

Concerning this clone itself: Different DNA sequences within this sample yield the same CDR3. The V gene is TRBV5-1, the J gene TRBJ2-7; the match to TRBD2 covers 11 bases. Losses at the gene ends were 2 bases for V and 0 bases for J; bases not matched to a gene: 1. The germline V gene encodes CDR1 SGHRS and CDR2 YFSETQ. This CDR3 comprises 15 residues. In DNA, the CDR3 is TGCGCCAGCAGCTTCGGGACTAGCGGCTCCTACGAGCAGTACTTC. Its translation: CASSFGTSGSYEQYF.

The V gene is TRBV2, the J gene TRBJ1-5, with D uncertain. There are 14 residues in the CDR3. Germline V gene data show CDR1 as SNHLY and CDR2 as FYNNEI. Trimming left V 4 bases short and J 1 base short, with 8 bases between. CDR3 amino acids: CASSGERSNQPQHF. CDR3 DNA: TGTGCCAGCAGTGGTGAGCGGAGCAATCAGCCCCAGCATTTT.

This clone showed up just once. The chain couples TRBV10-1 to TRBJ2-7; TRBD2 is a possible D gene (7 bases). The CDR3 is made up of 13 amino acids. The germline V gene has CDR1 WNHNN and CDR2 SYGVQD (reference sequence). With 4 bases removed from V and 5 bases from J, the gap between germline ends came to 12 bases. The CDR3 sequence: CASSGGGEDEQYF. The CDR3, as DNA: TGCGCCAGCAGTGGGGGGGGCGAGGACGAGCAGTACTTC.

The CDR3 nucleotides read TGTGCCAGCAAACCTCAAGGGTTCAGGGGGGAGCTGTTTTTT. Its translation is CASKPQGFRGELFF. V gene TRBV6-5 combines with J gene TRBJ2-2, with D uncertain. From germline, CDR1 is MNHEY and CDR2 SVGAGI. The CDR3 has 14 amino acids. The V end lost 7 bases, the J end lost 8 bases, and 17 bases lay between the germline ends.

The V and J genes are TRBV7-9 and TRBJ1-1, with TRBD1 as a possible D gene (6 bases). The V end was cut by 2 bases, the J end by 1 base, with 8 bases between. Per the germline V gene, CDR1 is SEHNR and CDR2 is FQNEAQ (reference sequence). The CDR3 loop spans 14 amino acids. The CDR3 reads CASSLRGQNTEAFF. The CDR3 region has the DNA TGTGCCAGCAGCTTAAGGGGACAGAACACTGAAGCTTTCTTT. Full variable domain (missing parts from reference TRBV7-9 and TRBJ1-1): DTGVSQNPRHKITKRGQNVTFRCDPISEHNRLYWYRQTLGQGPEFLTYFQNEAQLEKSRLLSDRFSAERPKGSFSTLEIQRTEQGDSAMYLCASSLRGQNTEAFFGQGTRLTVV.

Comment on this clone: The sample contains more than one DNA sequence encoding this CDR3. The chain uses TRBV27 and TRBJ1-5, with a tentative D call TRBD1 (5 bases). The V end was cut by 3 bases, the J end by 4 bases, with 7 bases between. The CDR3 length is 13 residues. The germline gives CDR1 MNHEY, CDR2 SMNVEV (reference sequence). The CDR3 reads CASSFDSNQPQHF. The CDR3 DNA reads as TGTGCCAGCAGTTTCGACAGTAATCAGCCCCAGCATTTT.

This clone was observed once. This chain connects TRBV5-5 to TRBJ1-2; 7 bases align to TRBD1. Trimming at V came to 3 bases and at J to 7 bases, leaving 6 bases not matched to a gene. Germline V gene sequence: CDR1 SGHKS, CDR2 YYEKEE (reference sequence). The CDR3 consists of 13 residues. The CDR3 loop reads CASSWDSLLGYTF. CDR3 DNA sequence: TGTGCCAGCAGCTGGGACAGCTTACTTGGCTACACCTTC. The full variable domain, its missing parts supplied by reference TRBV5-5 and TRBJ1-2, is DAGVTQSPTHLIKTRGQQVTLRCSPISGHKSVSWYQQVLGQGPQFIFQYYEKEERGRGNFPDRFSARQFPNYSSELNVNALLLGDSALYLCASSWDSLLGYTFGSGTRLTVV.

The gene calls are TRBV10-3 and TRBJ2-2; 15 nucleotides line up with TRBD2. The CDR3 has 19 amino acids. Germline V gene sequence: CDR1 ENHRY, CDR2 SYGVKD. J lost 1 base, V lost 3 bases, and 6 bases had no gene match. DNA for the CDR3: TGTGCCATCAGTGACGGACTAGCGGGAGGGCCGAGGAACACCGGGGAGCTGTTTTTT. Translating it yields CAISDGLAGGPRNTGELFF.

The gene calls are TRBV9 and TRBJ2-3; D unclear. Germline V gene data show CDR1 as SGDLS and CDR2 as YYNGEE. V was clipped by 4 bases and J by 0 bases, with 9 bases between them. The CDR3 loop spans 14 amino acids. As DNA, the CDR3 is TGTGCCAGCAGCCCACGGTTCAGCACAGATACGCAGTATTTT. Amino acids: CASSPRFSTDTQYF.

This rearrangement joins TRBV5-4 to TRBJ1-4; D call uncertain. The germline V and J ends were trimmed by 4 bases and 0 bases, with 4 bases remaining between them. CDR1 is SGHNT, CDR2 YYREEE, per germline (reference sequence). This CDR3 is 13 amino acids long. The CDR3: CASSPATNEKLFF. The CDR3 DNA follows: TGTGCCAGCAGCCCAGCAACTAATGAAAAACTGTTTTTT.

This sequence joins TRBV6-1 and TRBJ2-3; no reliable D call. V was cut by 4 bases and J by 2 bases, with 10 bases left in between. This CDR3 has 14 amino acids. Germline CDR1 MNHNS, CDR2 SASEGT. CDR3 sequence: CASSADPHTDTQYF. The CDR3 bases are TGTGCCAGCAGTGCGGACCCTCACACAGATACGCAGTATTTT.

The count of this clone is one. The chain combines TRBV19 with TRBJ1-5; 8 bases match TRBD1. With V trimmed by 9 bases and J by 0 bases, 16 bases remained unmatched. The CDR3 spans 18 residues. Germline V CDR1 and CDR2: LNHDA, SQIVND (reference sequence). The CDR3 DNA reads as TGTGCCAGCCCCTCAGGGGGACAGGTAACATATAGCAATCAGCCCCAGCATTTT. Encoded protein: CASPSGGQVTYSNQPQHF.

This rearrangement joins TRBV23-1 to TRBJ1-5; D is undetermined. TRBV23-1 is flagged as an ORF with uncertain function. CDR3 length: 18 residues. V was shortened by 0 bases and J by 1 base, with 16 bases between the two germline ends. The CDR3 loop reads CASSQSNRKTESNQPQHF. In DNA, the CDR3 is TGCGCCAGCAGTCAATCGAACAGAAAGACGGAAAGCAATCAGCCCCAGCATTTT.

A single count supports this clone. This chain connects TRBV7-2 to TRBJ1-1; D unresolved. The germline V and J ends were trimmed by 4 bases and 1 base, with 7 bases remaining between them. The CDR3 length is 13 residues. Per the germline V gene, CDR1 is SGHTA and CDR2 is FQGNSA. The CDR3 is CASSSDWNTEAFF. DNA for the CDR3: TGTGCCAGCAGCTCAGACTGGAACACTGAAGCTTTCTTT.

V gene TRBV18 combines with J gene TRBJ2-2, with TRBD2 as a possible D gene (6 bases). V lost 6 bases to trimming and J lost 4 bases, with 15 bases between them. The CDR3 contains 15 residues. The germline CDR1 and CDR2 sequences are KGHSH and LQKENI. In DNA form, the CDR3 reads TGTGCCAGCTCCTTGGAGGGGCGCGCCACCGGGGAGCTGTTTTTT. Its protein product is CASSLEGRATGELFF.

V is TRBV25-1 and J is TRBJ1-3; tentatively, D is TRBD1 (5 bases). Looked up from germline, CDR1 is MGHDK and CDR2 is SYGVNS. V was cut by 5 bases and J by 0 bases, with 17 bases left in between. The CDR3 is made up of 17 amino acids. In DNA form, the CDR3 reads TGTGCCAGCAGTCGCTCCGGGACGCCCAGCTCTGGAAACACCATATATTTT. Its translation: CASSRSGTPSSGNTIYF.

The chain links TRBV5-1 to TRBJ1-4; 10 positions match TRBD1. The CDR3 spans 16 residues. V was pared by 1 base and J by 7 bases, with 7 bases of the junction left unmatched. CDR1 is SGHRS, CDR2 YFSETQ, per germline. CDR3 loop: CASSLRDRGFTEKLFF. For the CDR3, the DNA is TGCGCCAGCAGCTTGAGGGACAGGGGTTTCACTGAAAAACTGTTTTTT.

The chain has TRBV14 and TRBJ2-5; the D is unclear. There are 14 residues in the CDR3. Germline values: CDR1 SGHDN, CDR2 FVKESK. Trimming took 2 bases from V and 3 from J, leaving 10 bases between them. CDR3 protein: CASSQRNAEETQYF. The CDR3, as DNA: TGTGCCAGCAGCCAAAGAAACGCAGAAGAGACCCAGTACTTC.

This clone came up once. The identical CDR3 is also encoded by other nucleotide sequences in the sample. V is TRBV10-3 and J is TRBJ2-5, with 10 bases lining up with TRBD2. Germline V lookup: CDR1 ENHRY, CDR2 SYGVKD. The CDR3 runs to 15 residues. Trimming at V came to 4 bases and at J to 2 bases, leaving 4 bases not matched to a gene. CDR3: CAISGVAGGQETQYF. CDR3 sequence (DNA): TGTGCCATCAGTGGAGTAGCGGGAGGACAAGAGACCCAGTACTTC.

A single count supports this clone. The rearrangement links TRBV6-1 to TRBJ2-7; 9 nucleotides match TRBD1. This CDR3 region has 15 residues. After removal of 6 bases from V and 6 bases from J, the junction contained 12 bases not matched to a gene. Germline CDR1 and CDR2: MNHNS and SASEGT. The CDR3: CASRGNRGLLGEQYF. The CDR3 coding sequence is TGTGCCAGCAGGGGGAACAGGGGGCTTCTGGGCGAGCAGTACTTC.

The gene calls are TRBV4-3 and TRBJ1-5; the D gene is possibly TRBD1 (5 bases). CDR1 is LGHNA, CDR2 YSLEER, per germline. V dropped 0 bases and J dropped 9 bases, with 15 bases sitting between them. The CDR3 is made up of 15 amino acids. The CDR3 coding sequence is TGCGCCAGCAGCCAAGATTTAGGGGCTCTTGGGCCCCAGCATTTT. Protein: CASSQDLGALGPQHF.

CDR3 nucleotide sequence: TGCAGCGTTGGGTCCGGGACAGGGGCGAGAGAGACCCAGTACTTC. As protein: CSVGSGTGARETQYF. The V gene is TRBV29-1, the J gene TRBJ2-5; 10 bases align to TRBD1. CDR3 length: 15 amino acids. The J segment lost 4 bases and the V segment lost 4 bases, leaving 9 bases of the junction unmatched. CDR1 is SQVTM, CDR2 ANQGSEA, per germline. Full variable domain (missing parts from reference TRBV29-1 and TRBJ2-5): SAVISQKPSRDICQRGTSLTIQCQVDSQVTMMFWYRQQPGQSLTLIATANQGSEATYESGFVIDKFPISRPNLTFSTLTVSNMSPEDSSIYLCSVGSGTGARETQYFGPGTRLLVL.

The CDR3 sequence is CASSLRVGADTQYF. The CDR3 DNA sequence: TGCGCCAGCAGCTTGAGGGTTGGGGCGGATACGCAGTATTTT. The J gene is TRBJ2-3, the V gene TRBV5-1; perhaps TRBD1 as D (5 bases). The CDR3 has 14 residues. The germline V gene encodes CDR1 SGHRS and CDR2 YFSETQ. Trimming pared 1 base from V and 6 bases from J, leaving 12 bases between.

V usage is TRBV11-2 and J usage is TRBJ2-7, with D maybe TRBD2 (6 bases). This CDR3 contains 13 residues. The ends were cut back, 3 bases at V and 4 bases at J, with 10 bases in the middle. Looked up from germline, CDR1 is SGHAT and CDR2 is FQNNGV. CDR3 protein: CASSLRGDYEQYF. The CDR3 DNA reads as TGTGCCAGCAGCTTGCGCGGGGATTACGAGCAGTACTTC.

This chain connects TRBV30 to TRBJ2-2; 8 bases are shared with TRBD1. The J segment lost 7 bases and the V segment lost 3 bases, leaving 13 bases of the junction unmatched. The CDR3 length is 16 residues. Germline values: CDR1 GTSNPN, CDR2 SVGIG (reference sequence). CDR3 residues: CAWSIPPRGRSGELFF. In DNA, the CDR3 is TGTGCCTGGAGCATCCCCCCCAGGGGGCGTAGCGGGGAGCTGTTTTTT.

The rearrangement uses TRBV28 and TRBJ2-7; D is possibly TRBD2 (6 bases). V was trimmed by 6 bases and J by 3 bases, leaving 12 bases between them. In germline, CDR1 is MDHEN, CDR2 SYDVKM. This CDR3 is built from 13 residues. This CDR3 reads CASRETAGYEQYF. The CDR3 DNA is TGTGCCAGCAGGGAGACAGCGGGCTACGAGCAGTACTTC.

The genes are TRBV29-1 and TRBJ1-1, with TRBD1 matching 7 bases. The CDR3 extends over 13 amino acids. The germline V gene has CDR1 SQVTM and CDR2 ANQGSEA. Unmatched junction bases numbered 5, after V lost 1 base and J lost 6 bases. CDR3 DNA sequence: TGCAGCGTTGAAGGTAGGGGGCACGCTGAAGCTTTCTTT. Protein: CSVEGRGHAEAFF.

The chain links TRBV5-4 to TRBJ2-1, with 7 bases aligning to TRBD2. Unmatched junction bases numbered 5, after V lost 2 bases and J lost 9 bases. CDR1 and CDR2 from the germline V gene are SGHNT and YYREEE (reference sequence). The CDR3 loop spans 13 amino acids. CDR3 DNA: TGTGCCAGCAGCTTAGCGGGGACGGGTGAGCAGTTCTTC. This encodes CASSLAGTGEQFF.

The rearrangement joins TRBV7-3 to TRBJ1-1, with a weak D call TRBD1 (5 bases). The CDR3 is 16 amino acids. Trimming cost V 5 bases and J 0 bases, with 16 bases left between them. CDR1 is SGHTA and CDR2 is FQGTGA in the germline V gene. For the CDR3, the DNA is TGTGCCAGCAGCCCAATACCAGGGACCATGAACACTGAAGCTTTCTTT. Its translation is CASSPIPGTMNTEAFF.

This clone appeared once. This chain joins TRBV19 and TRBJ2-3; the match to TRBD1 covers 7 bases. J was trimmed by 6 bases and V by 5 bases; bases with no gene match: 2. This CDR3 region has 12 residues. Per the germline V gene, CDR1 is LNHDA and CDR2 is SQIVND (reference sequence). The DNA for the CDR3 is TGTGCCAGTAGTTTGACAGGGGATACGCAGTATTTT. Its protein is CASSLTGDTQYF.

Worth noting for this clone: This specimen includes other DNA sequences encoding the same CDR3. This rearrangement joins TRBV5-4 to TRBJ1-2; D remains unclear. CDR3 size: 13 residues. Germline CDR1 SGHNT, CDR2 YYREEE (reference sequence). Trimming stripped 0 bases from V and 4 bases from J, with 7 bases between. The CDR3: CASSLGGGYGYTF. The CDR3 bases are TGTGCCAGCAGCTTGGGGGGTGGCTATGGCTACACCTTC.